This TCR beta chain was recovered during a study of OX40 agonist ivuxolimab in advanced cancers. The overall study: Males comprised about 84% of the group, whose mean age was about 61 years (range 23 to 79). Patients achieving partial responses numbered three: one hepatocellular carcinoma case and two cutaneous melanoma cases.

On this clone: The antigen is undetermined.

Study-level points and caveats: Within 6 weeks, CD4+ and CD8+ blood T cells expanded clonally at 0.1 to 3.0 mg/kg. Low levels of normalized T-cell clonal expansion also appeared in some nonresponders.

Libraries were prepared by immunoSEQ multiplex PCR; TCRdb keeps only in-frame clonotypes and omits some of them. Seen here are roughly 90,000 clones, roughly 85% observed once, and the top ten hold 0.2% to 0.25%. The CDR3 has 12 residues. The germline V and J ends were trimmed by 4 bases and 4 bases, with 8 bases remaining between them. Germline V gene sequence: CDR1 KGHSY, CDR2 FQNENV. This clonotype originated in an adult with an advanced solid tumor such as melanoma, head and neck, liver or kidney cancer. The sequencing used CD4+ or CD8+ T cells sorted from blood, collected in a trial of the OX40 agonist ivuxolimab. V and J are TRBV16 and TRBJ2-7; D remains unclear. DNA of the CDR3: TGTGCCAGCAGCCGCCAGGCATACGAGCAGTACTTC. Its translation is CASSRQAYEQYF. The full variable domain, completed using reference TRBV16 and TRBJ2-7, is GEEVAQTPKHLVRGEGQKAKLYCAPIKGHSYVFWYQQVLKNEFKFLISFQNENVFDETGMPKERFSAKCLPNSPCSLEIQATKLEDSAVYFCASSRQAYEQYFGPGTRLTVT.